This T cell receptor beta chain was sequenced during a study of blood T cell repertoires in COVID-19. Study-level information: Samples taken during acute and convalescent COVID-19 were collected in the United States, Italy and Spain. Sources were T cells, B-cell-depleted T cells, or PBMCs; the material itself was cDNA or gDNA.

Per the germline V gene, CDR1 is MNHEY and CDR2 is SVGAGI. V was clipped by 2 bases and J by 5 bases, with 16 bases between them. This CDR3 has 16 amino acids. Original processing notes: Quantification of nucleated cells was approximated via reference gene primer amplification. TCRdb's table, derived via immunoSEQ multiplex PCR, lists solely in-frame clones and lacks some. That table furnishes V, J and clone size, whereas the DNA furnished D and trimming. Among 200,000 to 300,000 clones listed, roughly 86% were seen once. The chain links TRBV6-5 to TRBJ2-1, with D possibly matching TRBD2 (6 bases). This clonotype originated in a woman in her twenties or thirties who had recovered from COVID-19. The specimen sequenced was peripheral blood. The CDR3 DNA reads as TGTGCCAGCAGTTACCCCGGCCAGGGAGGCAACAATGAGCAGTTCTTC. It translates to CASSYPGQGGNNEQFF.